This T cell receptor beta chain was identified in a study of metastatic and nonmetastatic thyroid tumors. Across the whole study: From malignant and benign thyroid patients, repertoires in blood and in tumor or nodule tissue were compared.

Authors' methods: In papillary thyroid cancer, a distant-metastasis classifier was built using CDR3 differences across clinicopathological groups. TCRdb ran MiXCR on the PCR reads. These V and J calls rely on TCRdb rather than the paper's analysis. The data show 20,000 to 25,000 clones, approximately 35% seen once. General observations from the study: Reported TCR beta diversity, measured in blood and tumor, was significantly higher for malignant thyroid tumors than for benign nodules.

There were no patients who had received any treatment before thyroid surgery. On this clone itself: Its antigen is currently unknown.

The material sequenced was blood. The TCR was taken from a male donor with papillary thyroid cancer or a benign thyroid nodule (not recorded which). Some clones in this sample may be carry-over from other donors' samples.

CDR3 nucleotide sequence: TGTGCCAGCAGACCGGACAGGGTAGGGGGCTACACCTTC. This sequence encodes CASRPDRVGGYTF. The rearrangement joins TRBV5-4 to TRBJ1-2; TRBD1 agrees at 8 bases. From germline, CDR1 is SGHNT and CDR2 YYREEE (reference sequence). CDR3 length: 13 amino acids. V lost 5 bases and J lost 8; bases outside the gene matches: 8.